Included here is one T cell receptor beta chain sequence, with context. Its recognized antigen is unknown. Within one base of it there is no much larger clone, and no base qualities were kept. The sample holds other DNA sequences that translate to the same CDR3. The CDR3 contains 13 residues, cysteine and phenylalanine counted. The retained sequence is limited to the CDR3, 39 bases, with the frame set at the first base. V and J lose 0 bases and 3 bases, and a span of 6 bases separates them. Taken from the germline V gene, the CDR1 and CDR2 loops are SGDLS and YYNGEE. The time point tag for this specimen amounts to: after neoadjuvant nivolumab, at surgical resection. Patients had been newly diagnosed with stage II-IVA oral cavity squamous cell carcinoma, and no prior systemic or radiation treatment had been given to the patients. Everyone in the cohort had locally advanced, HPV-negative oral cavity squamous cell carcinoma. Peripheral blood mononuclear cells were analyzed directly and were not maintained or expanded in culture. The samples were drawn from a longitudinal correlative study tied to a single-arm phase II trial testing neoadjuvant nivolumab in oral cavity squamous cell carcinoma. Subject-matched pre- and post-treatment PBMCs and tumors from three responders and three non-responders were subjected to genomic DNA-based TCRbeta sequencing. Peripheral blood mononuclear cells were collected before nivolumab treatment and were collected again after treatment, at the time of surgery. Genomic DNA was isolated from PBMCs using the Maxwell RSC DNA from Cells kit.

The data were obtained in a study of neoadjuvant anti-PD-1 for oral cavity cancer (dated by TCRdb to the early 2020s). About the investigation overall: Three to four biweekly doses of nivolumab at 3 mg/kg were mostly administered to patients before curative-intent surgical resection. Patients who did not progress were given a fourth nivolumab dose at about day 43 and had definitive surgical resection on days 50-56. There were more than 10 patients in the parent correlative cohort, and the response rate was more than 25%. Responders were defined as patients with complete response, partial response or stable disease by RECIST 1.1; non-responders were defined as patients with progression. Summary of the overall study and its limitations: Only a few patients per response group were included in the TCR analyses, and larger cohorts for validation were called for by the authors. Within PBMCs, T cell clonality (Gini index) was significantly higher in non-responders than responders after neoadjuvant nivolumab. Higher pretreatment blood Treg/Th17 ratios correlated with higher pretreatment blood TCRbeta clonality and lower post-treatment tumor TCRbeta clonality.

PBMC libraries used mostly approximately 450 ng of input genomic DNA for deep sequencing, with six replicates per sample. TCRbeta libraries were prepared with the immunoSEQ hsTCRbeta kit according to the manufacturer's instructions. The completed libraries were mixed into a single pool at 3 nM, then sequenced with an Illumina NovaSeq 6000 S4 flow cell. Processing in the source paper ran as follows. Raw data preprocessing and quality control were performed with the immunoSEQ Analyzer. The analysis was restricted to productive rearrangements, with each unique CDR3 amino acid sequence defining a clonotype. Repertoire clonality was estimated as the Gini-Simpson index, which was calculated using the R package tcR. Student's t test was used to compare Gini indices, and Pearson correlation was used to assess associations with tumor size change. Imported from immuneACCESS, the table was reduced by TCRdb to in-frame sequences with V and J called. These copies leave out some clones; in studies compared against another copy, an unresolved V gene accounts for under half, and the cause of the remainder is not known. V and J calls plus clone size are reproduced from that table; the DNA served to infer D and trimming. Here the sample has tens of thousands of clones; about 85% occur a single time. The top ten hold 3.4% of the sample.

Here the sequenced sample was PBMCs, taken after nivolumab (anti-PD-1) treatment. The rearranged segments are TRBV9 and TRBJ1-1; TRBD1 could be the D gene, as 5 bases match. The sequence derives from a person aged 35-79 years with oral cavity squamous cell carcinoma. The sequenced DNA: TGTGCCAGCAGCGTAGCAGGGTACACTGAAGCTTTCTTT. Translated, it gives CASSVAGYTEAFF.